This T cell receptor beta chain was profiled in a study of OX40 agonist ivuxolimab in advanced cancers. TCRdb's table, derived via immunoSEQ multiplex PCR, lists solely in-frame clones and lacks some. Counted here are tens of thousands of clones, about 89% occurring once; the ten biggest clones make up 0.37%. The sequenced sample was CD4+ or CD8+ T cells sorted from blood, obtained in a trial of the OX40 agonist ivuxolimab. The receptor's source is an adult with an advanced solid tumor such as melanoma, head and neck, liver or kidney cancer.

The CDR3 loop reads CASSVEGDSYNEQFF. CDR3 DNA: TGTGCCAGCAGCGTAGAAGGAGACTCCTACAATGAGCAGTTCTTC. The chain is built from TRBV9 and TRBJ2-1; D not resolved. CDR3 size: 15 residues. The V gene lost 0 bases and the J gene lost 0 bases, with 7 bases spanning the gap. Germline V gene sequence: CDR1 SGDLS, CDR2 YYNGEE.